This entry features one T cell receptor beta chain sequence. The data originate from a study of PD-L1 blockade in urothelial cancer. The wider study: Patients arrived having already received 0 to 3 prior chemotherapy regimens.

CDR1 is SQVTM, CDR2 ANQGSEA, per germline. The CDR3 sequence is 13 residues long. V was trimmed by 4 bases and J by 4 bases, leaving 13 bases between them. Data came from immunoSEQ multiplex PCR; TCRdb stores just in-frame clones and leaves some out. The data contain approximately 90,000 clones, 65% to 85% of them singletons. Time point reported: pretreatment peripheral blood. The material was PBMCs, obtained around atezolizumab (anti-PD-L1) treatment. The sequence was collected from a man aged 60-69 years with urothelial cancer. The J gene is TRBJ1-1, the V gene TRBV29-1; D may be TRBD1 (6 bases). The CDR3 reads CSVGQGWTTEAFF. The CDR3 nucleotides read TGCAGCGTTGGGCAGGGGTGGACCACTGAAGCTTTCTTT.